This T cell receptor (beta chain) was sequenced during a study of cytomegalovirus exposure and HLA in healthy donors. The study's findings and limits: A later analysis reported that several of the most significant clusters appeared to be linked to common viral pathogens, among them Epstein-Barr virus. TCR beta chain V- and J-gene trimming was linked, in a later analysis, to a missense variant in DCLRE1C.

PCR employed 60 Vbeta and 13 Jbeta primers. Some clones are missing from TCRdb's copy, which holds only in-frame ones; the method was immunoSEQ multiplex PCR. The sample has around 100,000 clones, roughly 85% seen once; the top ten hold approximately 3%. As concerns this clone: The antigen remains undetermined.

Trimming cost V 0 bases and J 0 bases; bases outside gene matches: 9. The CDR3 length is 17 residues. Germline values: CDR1 SGHNT, CDR2 YYREEE (reference sequence). The TCR was taken from a woman in her thirties or forties in good health and CMV-seronegative. The sequencing input was PBMCs. This chain links TRBV5-4 with TRBJ2-7; the match to TRBD2 covers 7 bases. CDR3 sequence (DNA): TGTGCCAGCAGCTTGGTAGGCGGGAGCACCCTCTCCTACGAGCAGTACTTC. It encodes CASSLVGGSTLSYEQYF.